What follows is one TCR beta chain and its context. This sample is drawn from a study of blood T cell repertoires in COVID-19. Measured with immunoSEQ multiplex PCR; TCRdb has only the in-frame clones, and not every one. The table shows some 150,000 clones, with about four fifths occurring only once. The germline CDR1 and CDR2 sequences are ENHRY and SYGVKD. The length of the CDR3 is 19 residues. Losses at the gene ends were 3 bases for V and 7 bases for J; bases not matched to a gene: 17. The chain couples TRBV10-3 to TRBJ2-1; 11 bases agree with TRBD2. Input material: peripheral blood. The sequence derives from a human donor in a cohort sampled during active COVID-19. CDR3 nucleotides: TGTGCCATCAGTGATAGTCTAGGGGGCAGCCTAGCGGGGGGAAATGAGCAGTTCTTC. This encodes CAISDSLGGSLAGGNEQFF.